A selection of T cell receptor beta chains follows, all from one sample in a study of cytomegalovirus exposure and HLA in healthy donors. Clones were read by immunoSEQ multiplex PCR, and TCRdb kept only the in-frame ones, dropping some. Here the sample spans some 130,000 clones, approximately 84% being singletons. Sequenced sample: PBMCs. The receptors were sampled from a man under 40 in good health and CMV-seropositive. The CDR3 runs from the conserved cysteine through the conserved F or W. The D gene is left open where the match is weak. Expanded clones get a size class; other rows say once, few or many, or leave the size out.

.	TRBV7-2	TRBJ2-7	once	TGTGCCAGCAGCTTGTTGGGCGGGAAATCCTACGAGCAGTACTTC	CASSLLGGKSYEQYF
TRBD1	TRBV5-1	TRBJ2-1	.	TGCGCCAGCAGCTTAGGGACAGGAAGGGATGAGCAGTTCTTC	CASSLGTGRDEQFF
.	TRBV7-9	TRBJ1-5	.	TGTGCCAGCAGCTTAGACGGGTTCAGCAATCAGCCCCAGCATTTT	CASSLDGFSNQPQHF
.	TRBV7-2	TRBJ2-6	.	TGTGCCAGCAGCCAGTCCGGGGCCAACGTCCTGACTTTC	CASSQSGANVLTF
.	TRBV2	TRBJ1-1	.	TGTGCCAGCAGTGAACCCTTGGGGGGAAGGGACACTGAAGCTTTCTTT	CASSEPLGGRDTEAFF
TRBD2	TRBV4-2	TRBJ2-5	.	TGTGCCAGCAGCCAAGATGGGCCGGGAGGGATCCAAGAGACCCAGTACTTC	CASSQDGPGGIQETQYF
TRBD1	TRBV14	TRBJ2-3	once	TGTGCCAGCAGTCGACAGGGGGCGCCTTCAGATACGCAGTATTTT	CASSRQGAPSDTQYF
TRBD2	TRBV5-1	TRBJ2-3	.	TGCGCCAGCAGTGGTGGTTCGGGACTAGCAAAAGATACGCAGTATTTT	CASSGGSGLAKDTQYF
.	TRBV5-1	TRBJ1-1	.	TGCGCCAGCAGCTTGCAGATGCTGAACACTGAAGCTTTCTTT	CASSLQMLNTEAFF
.	TRBV27	TRBJ1-1	.	TGTGCCAGCAGGAGGGGGTCGAACACTGAAGCTTTCTTT	CASRRGSNTEAFF